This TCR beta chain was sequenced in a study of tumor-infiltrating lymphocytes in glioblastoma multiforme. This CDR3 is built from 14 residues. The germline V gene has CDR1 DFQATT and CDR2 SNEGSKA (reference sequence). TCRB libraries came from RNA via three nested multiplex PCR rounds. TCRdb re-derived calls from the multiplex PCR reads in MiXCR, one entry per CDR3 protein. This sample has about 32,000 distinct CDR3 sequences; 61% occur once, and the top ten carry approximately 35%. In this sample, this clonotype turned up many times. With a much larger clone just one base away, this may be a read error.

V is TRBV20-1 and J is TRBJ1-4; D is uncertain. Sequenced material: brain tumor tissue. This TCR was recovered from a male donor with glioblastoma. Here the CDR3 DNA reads TGCAGTGCTCCCCGTACATCAACTAATGAAGAACTGTTTTTT. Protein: CSAPRTSTNEELFF.